This paragraph covers one TCR beta chain sequence. Its antigen is not known. Between the trimmed V and J ends, which lost 3 bases and 5 bases, there was a span of 12 bases. This CDR3 is 14 amino acids long. The V gene's germline CDR1 is SGDLS and CDR2 YYNGEE. This specimen belongs to a study of shared clonotypes between healthy human individuals. Study-wide points: The study found roughly 5% of naive CD4 clonotypes shared across a handful of donors.

Libraries were prepared by immunoSEQ multiplex PCR; TCRdb keeps only in-frame clonotypes and omits some of them. The data contain around 88,000 clones, almost 70% of them singletons. V usage is TRBV9 and J usage is TRBJ2-4; D is perhaps TRBD2 (5 bases). Material: memory CD8+ T cells sorted from blood. The sample's subset: CD45RO+ cells pooled with CCR7-negative TemRA cells. The sequence was collected from a young man in good health. The CDR3 loop is CASSGGYRQNIQYF. For the CDR3, the DNA is TGTGCCAGCAGCGGAGGGTATAGGCAAAACATTCAGTACTTC.